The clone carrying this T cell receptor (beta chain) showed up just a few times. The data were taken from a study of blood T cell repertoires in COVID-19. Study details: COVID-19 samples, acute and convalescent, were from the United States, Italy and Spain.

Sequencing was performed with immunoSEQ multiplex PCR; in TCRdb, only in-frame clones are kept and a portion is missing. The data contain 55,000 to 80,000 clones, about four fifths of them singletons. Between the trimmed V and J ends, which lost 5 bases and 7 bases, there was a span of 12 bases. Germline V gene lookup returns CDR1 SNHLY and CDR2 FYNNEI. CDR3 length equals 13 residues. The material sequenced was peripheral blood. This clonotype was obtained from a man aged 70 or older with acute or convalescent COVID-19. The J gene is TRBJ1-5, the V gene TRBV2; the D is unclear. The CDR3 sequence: CASSREREQPQHF. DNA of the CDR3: TGTGCCAGCAGTAGGGAGAGGGAGCAGCCCCAGCATTTT.